The entry that follows covers one TCR beta chain sequence. The antigen remains undetermined. TCRdb used MiXCR to reprocess the 5' RACE reads, holding one entry per CDR3 protein. This table holds roughly 230,000 distinct CDR3 sequences, over 15% found once. The sample originates from a study of CD8 T cells in ankylosing spondylitis. Findings of the study overall: There was a TCR beta motif, made of fewer than 10 highly homologous variants, that appeared characteristic of ankylosing spondylitis blood. Reportedly, disease-linked clones are significantly enriched in ankylosing spondylitis patients' matched synovial fluid.

V shed 0 bases and J 9 bases; nucleotides not matched to a gene: 7. CDR3 size: 16 residues. CDR1 is LGHNA and CDR2 is YSLEER in the germline V gene. The chain has TRBV4-3 and TRBJ2-1, with 11 bases identical to TRBD2. The sequenced sample was blood, either unsorted or a sorted T cell fraction (not recorded which). This clonotype originated in a male donor with ankylosing spondylitis or in good health (not recorded which). The DNA for the CDR3 is TGCGCCAGCAGCCAAGATCTTCTAGCGGGAGGTCCTGAGCAGTTCTTC. This encodes CASSQDLLAGGPEQFF.